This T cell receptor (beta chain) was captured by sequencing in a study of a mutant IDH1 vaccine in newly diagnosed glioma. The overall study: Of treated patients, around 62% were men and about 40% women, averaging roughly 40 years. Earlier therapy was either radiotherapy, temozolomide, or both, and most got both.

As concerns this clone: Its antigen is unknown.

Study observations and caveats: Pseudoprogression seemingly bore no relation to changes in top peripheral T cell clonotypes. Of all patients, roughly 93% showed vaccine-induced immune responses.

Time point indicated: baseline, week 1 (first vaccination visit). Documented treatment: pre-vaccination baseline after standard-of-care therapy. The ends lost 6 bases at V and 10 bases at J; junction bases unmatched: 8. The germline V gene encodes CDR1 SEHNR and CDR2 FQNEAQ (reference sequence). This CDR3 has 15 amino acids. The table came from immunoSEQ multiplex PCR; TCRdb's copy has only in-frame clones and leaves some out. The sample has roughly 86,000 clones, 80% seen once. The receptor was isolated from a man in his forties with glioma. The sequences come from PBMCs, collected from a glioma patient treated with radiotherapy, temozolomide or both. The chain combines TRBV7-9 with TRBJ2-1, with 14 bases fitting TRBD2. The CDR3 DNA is TGTGCCAGCAGATCGACTAGCGGGGGGGCTCAGGAGCAGTTCTTC. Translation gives CASRSTSGGAQEQFF.